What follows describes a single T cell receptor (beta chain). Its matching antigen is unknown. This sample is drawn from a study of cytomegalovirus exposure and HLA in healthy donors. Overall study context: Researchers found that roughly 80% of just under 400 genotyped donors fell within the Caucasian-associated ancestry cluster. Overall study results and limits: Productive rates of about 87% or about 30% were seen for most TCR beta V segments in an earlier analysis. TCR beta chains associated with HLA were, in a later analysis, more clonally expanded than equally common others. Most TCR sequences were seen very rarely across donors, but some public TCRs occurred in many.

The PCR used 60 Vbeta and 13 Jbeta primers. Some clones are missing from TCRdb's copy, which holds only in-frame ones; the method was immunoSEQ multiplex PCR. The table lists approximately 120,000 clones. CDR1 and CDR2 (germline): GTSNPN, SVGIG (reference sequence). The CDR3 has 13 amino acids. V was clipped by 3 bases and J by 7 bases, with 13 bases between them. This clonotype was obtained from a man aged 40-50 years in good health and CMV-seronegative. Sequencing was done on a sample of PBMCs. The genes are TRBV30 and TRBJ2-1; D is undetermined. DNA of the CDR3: TGTGCCTGGAGGCCCTCCCCCGGGAATGAGCAGTTCTTC. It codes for CAWRPSPGNEQFF.